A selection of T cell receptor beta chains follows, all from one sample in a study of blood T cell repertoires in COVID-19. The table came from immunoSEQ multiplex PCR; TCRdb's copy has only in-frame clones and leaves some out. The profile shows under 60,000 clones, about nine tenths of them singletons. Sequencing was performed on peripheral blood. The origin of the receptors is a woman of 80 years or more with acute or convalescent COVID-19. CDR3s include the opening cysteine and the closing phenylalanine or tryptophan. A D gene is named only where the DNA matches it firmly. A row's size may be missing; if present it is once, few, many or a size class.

CASSPRGEGTEAFF,TGTGCCAGCAGCCCACGGGGGGAGGGCACTGAAGCTTTCTTT,once,TRBV9,.,TRBJ1-1
CASSQEGAHTEAFF,TGTGCCAGCAGCCAAGAGGGGGCTCACACTGAAGCTTTCTTT,.,TRBV14,.,TRBJ1-1
CASSQYLAGAFTGELFF,TGTGCCAGCAGCCAATATCTAGCGGGGGCCTTCACCGGGGAGCTGTTTTTT,.,TRBV3-1/TRBV3-2,TRBD2,TRBJ2-2
CASSHLWQGAAKNIQYF,TGTGCCAGCAGCCACCTTTGGCAGGGGGCAGCCAAAAACATTCAGTACTTC,.,TRBV3-1/TRBV3-2,TRBD1,TRBJ2-4
CAISESGERAFF,TGTGCCATCAGTGAGTCCGGGGAGCGGGCATTCTTT,.,TRBV10-3,.,TRBJ1-1
CASSQLAGDNEQFF,TGTGCCAGCAGCCAACTAGCGGGGGACAATGAGCAGTTCTTC,.,TRBV3-1/TRBV3-2,TRBD2,TRBJ2-1
CASTSGPDSTEAFF,TGCGCCAGCACCAGCGGCCCCGACTCCACTGAAGCTTTCTTT,.,TRBV5-1,.,TRBJ1-1
CASSIPQAGQGHYGYTF,TGTGCCAGTAGTATACCGCAGGCTGGACAGGGACACTATGGCTACACCTTC,.,TRBV19,TRBD1,TRBJ1-2
CASSLAGGVVTDTQYF,TGTGCCAGCAGCTTAGCGGGGGGCGTCGTGACAGATACGCAGTATTTT,.,TRBV11-2,.,TRBJ2-3
CASSLGQGATYEQYF,TGTGCCAGCAGCTTGGGACAGGGGGCAACCTACGAGCAGTACTTC,.,TRBV7-2,TRBD1,TRBJ2-7
CASSLALTRDYTQYF,TGTGCCAGCAGCTTAGCGCTAACCCGGGACTATACGCAGTATTTT,.,TRBV7-8,.,TRBJ2-3
CASSLEGGSYNEQFF,TGTGCCAGCAGCTTAGAGGGGGGATCCTACAATGAGCAGTTCTTC,.,TRBV11-3,.,TRBJ2-1
CASRPGQNNSPLHF,TGTGCCAGCAGGCCCGGACAAAATAATTCACCCCTCCACTTT,few,TRBV6-5,.,TRBJ1-6
CASREAGGDRDGYTF,TGTGCCAGCAGGGAGGCAGGGGGCGATAGGGATGGCTACACCTTC,.,TRBV6-5,TRBD1,TRBJ1-2
CSSGRNQETQYF,TGCAGCAGCGGGCGTAACCAAGAGACCCAGTACTTC,.,TRBV29-1,.,TRBJ2-5
CASSHIGQTSYNEQFF,TGCGCCAGCAGCCATATCGGACAGACCTCCTACAATGAGCAGTTCTTC,few,TRBV4-1,.,TRBJ2-1
CASRRQGAYEQYF,TGTGCCAGCAGACGACAGGGGGCCTACGAGCAGTACTTC,once,TRBV14,TRBD1,TRBJ2-7
CATAGWGRDTGELFF,TGTGCCACCGCGGGGTGGGGCAGGGACACCGGGGAGCTGTTTTTT,.,TRBV15,.,TRBJ2-2
CAWRQGGEGGYTF,TGTGCCTGGAGGCAGGGGGGCGAGGGGGGCTACACCTTC,.,TRBV30,TRBD1,TRBJ1-2
CASSLGPLGETQYF,TGTGCCAGCAGCCTGGGGCCACTTGGGGAGACCCAGTACTTC,.,TRBV3-1/TRBV3-2,.,TRBJ2-5
CASSMGQVGSPLHF,TGTGCCAGTAGTATGGGACAGGTTGGATCACCCCTCCACTTT,.,TRBV19,TRBD1,TRBJ1-6